This T cell receptor beta chain originates from a study of cytomegalovirus exposure and HLA in healthy donors. PCR involved 60 Vbeta and 13 Jbeta primers. Repertoires were generated with immunoSEQ multiplex PCR, while TCRdb's copy carries only in-frame clones and drops some. The table records roughly 180,000 clones, approximately 80% of them present only once. The CDR3 spans 14 residues. Germline trimming cut 8 bases from V and 3 bases from J; bases unmatched to any gene: 7. Germline V lookup: CDR1 ENHRY, CDR2 SYGVKD. The source is a woman between 45 and 65 years old in good health and CMV-seropositive. The sequencing input was PBMCs. The chain recombines TRBV10-3 with TRBJ2-7; TRBD1 matches at 10 bases. CDR3 DNA: TGTGCCATCTCCGGCGGGACAGGGGACTACGAGCAGTACTTC. Encoded protein: CAISGGTGDYEQYF.